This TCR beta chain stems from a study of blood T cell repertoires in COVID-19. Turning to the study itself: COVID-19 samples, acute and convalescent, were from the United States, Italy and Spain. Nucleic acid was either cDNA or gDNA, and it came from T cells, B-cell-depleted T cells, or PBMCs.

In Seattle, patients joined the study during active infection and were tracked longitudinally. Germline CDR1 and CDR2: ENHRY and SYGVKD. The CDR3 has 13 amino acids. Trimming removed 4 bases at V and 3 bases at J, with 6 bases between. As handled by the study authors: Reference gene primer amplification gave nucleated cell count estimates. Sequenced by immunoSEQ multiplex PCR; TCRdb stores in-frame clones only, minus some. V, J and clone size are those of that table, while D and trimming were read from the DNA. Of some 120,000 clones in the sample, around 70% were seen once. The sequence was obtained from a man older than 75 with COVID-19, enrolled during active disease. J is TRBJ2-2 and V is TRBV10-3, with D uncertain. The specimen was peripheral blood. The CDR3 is CAISGSDTGELFF. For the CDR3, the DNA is TGTGCCATCAGTGGGAGTGACACCGGGGAGCTGTTTTTT.